This is a list of T cell receptor beta chains from one sample in a study of cytomegalovirus exposure and HLA in healthy donors. Profiled with immunoSEQ multiplex PCR; TCRdb holds only in-frame clones, not every one. Of fewer than 140,000 clones listed, about three quarters are singletons. Sequenced: PBMCs. The receptors come from a boy aged 5-17 years in good health and CMV-seronegative. Both conserved end residues are part of each CDR3. A D gene is named only where the DNA matches it firmly. Clone size appears in some rows only: once, few, many, or a class for an expanded clone.

v_gene: TRBV30; j_gene: TRBJ2-7; d_gene: -; abundance: -; CDR3aa: CAWSRIGNRSPYEQYF; CDR3nt: TGTGCCTGGAGCCGGATTGGAAACAGATCCCCCTACGAGCAGTACTTC
v_gene: TRBV5-6; j_gene: TRBJ1-5; d_gene: -; abundance: -; CDR3aa: CASSLFQGSGSNQPQHF; CDR3nt: TGTGCCAGCAGCTTATTTCAGGGGTCAGGTAGCAATCAGCCCCAGCATTTT
v_gene: TRBV11-3; j_gene: TRBJ2-1; d_gene: -; abundance: -; CDR3aa: CASSLAKRYSYNEQFF; CDR3nt: TGTGCCAGCAGCTTAGCCAAGCGGTACTCCTACAATGAGCAGTTCTTC
v_gene: TRBV4-1; j_gene: TRBJ2-1; d_gene: -; abundance: -; CDR3aa: CASSQVLTGSGNEQFF; CDR3nt: TGCGCCAGCAGCCAAGTACTAACGGGGTCTGGGAATGAGCAGTTCTTC
v_gene: TRBV6-5; j_gene: TRBJ1-1; d_gene: -; abundance: -; CDR3aa: CASSFLDSQAFF; CDR3nt: TGTGCCAGCAGTTTTCTGGACAGTCAAGCTTTCTTT
v_gene: TRBV7-6; j_gene: TRBJ1-4; d_gene: -; abundance: -; CDR3aa: CASSLGSGFREKLFF; CDR3nt: TGTGCCAGCAGCTTAGGTTCAGGGTTTCGGGAAAAACTGTTTTTT
v_gene: TRBV30; j_gene: TRBJ2-6; d_gene: TRBD1; abundance: -; CDR3aa: CAWSARPGQKRSGANVLTF; CDR3nt: TGTGCCTGGAGTGCAAGACCGGGACAGAAAAGGTCTGGGGCCAACGTCCTGACTTTC
v_gene: TRBV6-6; j_gene: TRBJ1-4; d_gene: -; abundance: -; CDR3aa: CASSSRGEDNEKLFF; CDR3nt: TGTGCCAGCAGTTCCCGGGGGGAGGATAATGAAAAACTGTTTTTT
v_gene: TRBV7-9; j_gene: TRBJ1-4; d_gene: -; abundance: few; CDR3aa: CASSLGLDPPGEKLFF; CDR3nt: TGTGCCAGCAGCTTAGGACTGGACCCACCGGGGGAAAAACTGTTTTTT
v_gene: TRBV10-1; j_gene: TRBJ2-7; d_gene: -; abundance: -; CDR3aa: CASSESGLAKIDEQYF; CDR3nt: TGCGCCAGCAGTGAGTCGGGTCTAGCGAAGATCGACGAGCAGTACTTC
v_gene: TRBV30; j_gene: TRBJ1-3; d_gene: -; abundance: -; CDR3aa: CAWSAGISGNTIYF; CDR3nt: TGTGCCTGGAGTGCAGGGATCTCTGGAAACACCATATATTTT
v_gene: TRBV2; j_gene: TRBJ2-7; d_gene: TRBD1; abundance: -; CDR3aa: CASSHSGQGILWSYEQYF; CDR3nt: TGTGCCAGCAGTCATTCGGGACAGGGGATATTATGGTCCTACGAGCAGTACTTC
v_gene: TRBV5-1; j_gene: TRBJ2-7; d_gene: -; abundance: -; CDR3aa: CASSSGFEQYF; CDR3nt: TGCGCCAGCAGTTCAGGGTTCGAGCAGTACTTC